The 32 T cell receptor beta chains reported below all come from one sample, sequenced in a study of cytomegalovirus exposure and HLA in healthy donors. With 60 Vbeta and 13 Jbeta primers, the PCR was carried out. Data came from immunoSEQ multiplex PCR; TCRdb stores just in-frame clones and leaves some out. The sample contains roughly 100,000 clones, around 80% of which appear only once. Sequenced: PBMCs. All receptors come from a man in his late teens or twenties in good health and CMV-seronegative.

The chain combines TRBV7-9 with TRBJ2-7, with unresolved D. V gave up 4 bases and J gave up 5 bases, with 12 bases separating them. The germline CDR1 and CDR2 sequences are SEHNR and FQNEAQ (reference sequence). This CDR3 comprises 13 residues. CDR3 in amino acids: CASSSKSSHEQYF. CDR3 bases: TGTGCCAGCAGCTCGAAGAGTTCCCACGAGCAGTACTTC.

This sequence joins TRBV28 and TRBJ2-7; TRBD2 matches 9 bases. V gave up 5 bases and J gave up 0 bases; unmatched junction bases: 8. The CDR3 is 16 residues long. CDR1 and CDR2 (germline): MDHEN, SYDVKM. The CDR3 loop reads CASSPGTSQGSYEQYF. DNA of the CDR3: TGTGCCAGCAGTCCCGGGACTAGCCAGGGCTCCTACGAGCAGTACTTC.

CDR3 sequence reads: CASAPLAGEADTQYF. In DNA, the CDR3 is TGCGCCAGCGCCCCACTAGCGGGAGAGGCAGATACGCAGTATTTT. The chain couples TRBV4-3 to TRBJ2-3, with 11 bases that match TRBD2. The CDR3 totals 15 residues. V shed 8 bases and J 4 bases; nucleotides not matched to a gene: 8. Germline CDR1 LGHNA, CDR2 YSLEER.

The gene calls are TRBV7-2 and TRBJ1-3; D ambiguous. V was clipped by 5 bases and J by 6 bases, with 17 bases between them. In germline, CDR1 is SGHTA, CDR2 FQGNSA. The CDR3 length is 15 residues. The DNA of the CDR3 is TGTGCCAGCAGCCTACACAGACCGTCCTTAAACACCATATATTTT. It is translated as CASSLHRPSLNTIYF.

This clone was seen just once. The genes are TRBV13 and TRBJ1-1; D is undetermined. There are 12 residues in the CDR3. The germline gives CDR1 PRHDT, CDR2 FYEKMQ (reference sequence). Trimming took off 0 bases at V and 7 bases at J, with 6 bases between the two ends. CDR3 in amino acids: CASSLGGSEAFF. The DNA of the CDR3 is TGTGCCAGCAGCTTAGGGGGGAGTGAAGCTTTCTTT.

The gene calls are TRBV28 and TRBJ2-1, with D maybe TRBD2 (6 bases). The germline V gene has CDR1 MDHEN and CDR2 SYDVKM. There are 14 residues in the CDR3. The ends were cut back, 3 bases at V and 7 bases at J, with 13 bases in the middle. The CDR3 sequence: CASSFGGPWNEQFF. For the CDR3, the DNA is TGTGCCAGCAGTTTCGGAGGGCCTTGGAATGAGCAGTTCTTC. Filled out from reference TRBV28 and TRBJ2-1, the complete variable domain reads DVKVTQSSRYLVKRTGEKVFLECVQDMDHENMFWYRQDPGLGLRLIYFSYDVKMKEKGDIPEGYSVSREKKERFSLILESASTNQTSMYLCASSFGGPWNEQFFGPGTRLTVL.

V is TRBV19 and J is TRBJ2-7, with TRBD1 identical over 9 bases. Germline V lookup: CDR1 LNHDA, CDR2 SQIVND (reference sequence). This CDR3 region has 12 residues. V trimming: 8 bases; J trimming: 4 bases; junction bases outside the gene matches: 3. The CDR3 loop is CASGTGPYEQYF. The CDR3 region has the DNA TGTGCCAGTGGGACAGGGCCTTACGAGCAGTACTTC. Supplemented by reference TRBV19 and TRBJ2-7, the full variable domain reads DGGITQSPKYLFRKEGQNVTLSCEQNLNHDAMYWYRQDPGQGLRLIYYSQIVNDFQKGDIAEGYSVSREKKESFPLTVTSAQKNPTAFYLCASGTGPYEQYFGPGTRLTVT.

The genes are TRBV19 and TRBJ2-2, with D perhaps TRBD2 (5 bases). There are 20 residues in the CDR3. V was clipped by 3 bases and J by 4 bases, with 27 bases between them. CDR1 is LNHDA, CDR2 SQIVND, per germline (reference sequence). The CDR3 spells CASSILGPQTSRRTTGELFF. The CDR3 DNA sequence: TGTGCCAGTAGTATCTTAGGGCCCCAGACCTCACGGAGGACCACCGGGGAGCTGTTTTTT.

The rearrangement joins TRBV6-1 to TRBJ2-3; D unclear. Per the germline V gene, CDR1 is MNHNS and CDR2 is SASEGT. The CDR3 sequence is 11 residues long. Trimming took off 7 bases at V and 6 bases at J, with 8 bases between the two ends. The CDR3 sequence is CASNHGDTQYF. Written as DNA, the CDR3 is TGTGCCAGCAACCACGGGGATACGCAGTATTTT.

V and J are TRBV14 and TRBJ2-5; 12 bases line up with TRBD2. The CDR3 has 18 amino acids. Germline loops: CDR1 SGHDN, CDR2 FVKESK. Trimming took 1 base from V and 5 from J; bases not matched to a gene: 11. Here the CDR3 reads CASSQVLAGGFGRETQYF. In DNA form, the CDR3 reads TGTGCCAGCAGCCAAGTACTAGCGGGAGGTTTTGGTAGGGAGACCCAGTACTTC.

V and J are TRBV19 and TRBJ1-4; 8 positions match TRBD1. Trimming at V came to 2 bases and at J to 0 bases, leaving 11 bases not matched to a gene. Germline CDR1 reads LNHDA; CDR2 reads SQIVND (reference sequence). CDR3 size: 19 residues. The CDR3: CASSITPRDRSPTNEKLFF. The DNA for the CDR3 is TGTGCCAGTAGTATAACCCCTCGGGACAGGAGCCCAACTAATGAAAAACTGTTTTTT.

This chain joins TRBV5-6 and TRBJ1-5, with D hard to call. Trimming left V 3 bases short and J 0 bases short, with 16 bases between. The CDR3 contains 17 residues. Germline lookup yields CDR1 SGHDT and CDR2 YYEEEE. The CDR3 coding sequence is TGTGCCAGCAGCTCACGACGGAGATTGTATAGCAATCAGCCCCAGCATTTT. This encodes CASSSRRRLYSNQPQHF.

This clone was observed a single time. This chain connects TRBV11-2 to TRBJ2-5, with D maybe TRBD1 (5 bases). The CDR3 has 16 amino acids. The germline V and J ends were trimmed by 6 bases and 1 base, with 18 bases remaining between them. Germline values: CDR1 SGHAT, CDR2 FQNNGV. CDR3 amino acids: CASRQRGGDIQETQYF. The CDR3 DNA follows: TGTGCCAGCAGACAAAGGGGCGGCGATATCCAAGAGACCCAGTACTTC.

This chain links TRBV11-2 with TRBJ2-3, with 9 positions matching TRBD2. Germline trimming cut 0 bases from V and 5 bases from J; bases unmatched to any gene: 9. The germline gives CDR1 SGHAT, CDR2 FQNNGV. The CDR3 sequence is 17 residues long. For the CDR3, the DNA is TGTGCCAGCAGCTTAGATCGCCTAGCGGGACCGGGAGATACGCAGTATTTT. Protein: CASSLDRLAGPGDTQYF.

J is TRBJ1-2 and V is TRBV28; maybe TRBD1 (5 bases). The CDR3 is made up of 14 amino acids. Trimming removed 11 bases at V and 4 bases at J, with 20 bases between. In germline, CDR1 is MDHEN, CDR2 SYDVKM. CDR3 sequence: CAAKPQGSFYGYTF. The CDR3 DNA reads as TGTGCCGCGAAACCGCAGGGTTCGTTCTATGGCTACACCTTC.

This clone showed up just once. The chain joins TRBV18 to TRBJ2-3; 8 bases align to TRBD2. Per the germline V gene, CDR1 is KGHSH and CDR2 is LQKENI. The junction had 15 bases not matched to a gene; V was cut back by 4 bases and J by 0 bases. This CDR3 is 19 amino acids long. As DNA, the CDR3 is TGTGCCAGCTCACTGTTGCCACCTACTAGCGGTCCTAGCACAGATACGCAGTATTTT. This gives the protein CASSLLPPTSGPSTDTQYF.

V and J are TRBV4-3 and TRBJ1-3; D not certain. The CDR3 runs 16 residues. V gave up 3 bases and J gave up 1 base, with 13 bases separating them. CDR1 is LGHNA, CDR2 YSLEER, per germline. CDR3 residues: CASSHLTLGSGNTIYF. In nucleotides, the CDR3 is TGCGCCAGCAGCCATCTGACTTTGGGTTCTGGAAACACCATATATTTT.

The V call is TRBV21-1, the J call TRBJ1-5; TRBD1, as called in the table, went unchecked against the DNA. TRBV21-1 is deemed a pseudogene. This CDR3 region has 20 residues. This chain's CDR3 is CASSKRFGGQGRDSNQPQHF. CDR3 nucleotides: TGTGCCAGCAGCAAAAGGTTCGGGGGACAGGGGAGGGATAGCAATCAGCCCCAGCATTTT.

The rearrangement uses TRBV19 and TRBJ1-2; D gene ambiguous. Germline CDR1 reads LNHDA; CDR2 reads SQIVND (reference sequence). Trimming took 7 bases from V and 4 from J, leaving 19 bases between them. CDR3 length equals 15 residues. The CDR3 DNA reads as TGTGCCAGTAACCCAACCCCCCCAGGATTCTATGGCTACACCTTC. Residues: CASNPTPPGFYGYTF.

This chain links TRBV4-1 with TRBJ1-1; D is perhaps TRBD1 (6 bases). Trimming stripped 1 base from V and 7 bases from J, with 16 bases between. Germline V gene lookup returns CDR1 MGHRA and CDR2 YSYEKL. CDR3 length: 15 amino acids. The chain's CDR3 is CASSQALTGLSEAFF. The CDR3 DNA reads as TGCGCCAGCAGCCAAGCTCTTACAGGGTTAAGTGAAGCTTTCTTT.

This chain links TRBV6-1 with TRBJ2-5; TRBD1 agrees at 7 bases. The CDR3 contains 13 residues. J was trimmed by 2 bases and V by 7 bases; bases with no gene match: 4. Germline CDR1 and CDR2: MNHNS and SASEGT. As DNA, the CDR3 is TGTGCCAGCAACCCACAGGGGCAAGAGACCCAGTACTTC. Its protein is CASNPQGQETQYF.

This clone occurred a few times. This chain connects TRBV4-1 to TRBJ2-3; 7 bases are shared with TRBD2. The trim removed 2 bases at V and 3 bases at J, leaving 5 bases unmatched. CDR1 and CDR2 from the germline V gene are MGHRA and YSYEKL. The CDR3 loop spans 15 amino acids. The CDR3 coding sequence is TGCGCCAGCAGCCAAACGGGACTACCTACAGATACGCAGTATTTT. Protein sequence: CASSQTGLPTDTQYF.

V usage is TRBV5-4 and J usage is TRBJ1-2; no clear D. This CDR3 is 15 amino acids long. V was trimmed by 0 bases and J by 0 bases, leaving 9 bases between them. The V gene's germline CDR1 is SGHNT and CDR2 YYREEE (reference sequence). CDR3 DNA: TGTGCCAGCAGCTTGGGTAGCTATTCTAACTATGGCTACACCTTC. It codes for CASSLGSYSNYGYTF. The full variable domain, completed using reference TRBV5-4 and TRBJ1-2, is ETGVTQSPTHLIKTRGQQVTLRCSSQSGHNTVSWYQQALGQGPQFIFQYYREEENGRGNFPPRFSGLQFPNYSSELNVNALELDDSALYLCASSLGSYSNYGYTFGSGTRLTVV.

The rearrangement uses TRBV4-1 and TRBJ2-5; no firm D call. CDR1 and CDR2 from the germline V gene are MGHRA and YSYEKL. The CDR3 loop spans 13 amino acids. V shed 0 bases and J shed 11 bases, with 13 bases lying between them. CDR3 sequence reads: CASSQDPKTVQYF. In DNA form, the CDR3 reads TGCGCCAGCAGCCAAGATCCTAAAACTGTGCAGTACTTC.

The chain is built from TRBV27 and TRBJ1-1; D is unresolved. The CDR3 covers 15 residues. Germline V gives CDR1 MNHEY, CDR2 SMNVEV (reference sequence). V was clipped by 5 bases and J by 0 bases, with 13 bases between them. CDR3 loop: CASSLDRSLNTEAFF. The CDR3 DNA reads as TGTGCCAGCAGTCTAGATCGGTCACTGAACACTGAAGCTTTCTTT.

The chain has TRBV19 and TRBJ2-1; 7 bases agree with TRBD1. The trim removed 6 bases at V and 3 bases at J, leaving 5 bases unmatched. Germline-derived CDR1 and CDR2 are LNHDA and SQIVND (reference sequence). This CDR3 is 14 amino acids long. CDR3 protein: CASRRQGYYNEQFF. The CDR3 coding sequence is TGTGCCAGTAGGAGACAGGGATACTACAATGAGCAGTTCTTC.

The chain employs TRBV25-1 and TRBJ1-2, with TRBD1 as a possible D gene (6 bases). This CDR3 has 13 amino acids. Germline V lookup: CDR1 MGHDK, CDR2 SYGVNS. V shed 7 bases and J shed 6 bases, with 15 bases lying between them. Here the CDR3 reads CASTQQTGDGYTF. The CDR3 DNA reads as TGTGCCAGCACCCAGCAGACAGGTGATGGCTACACCTTC.

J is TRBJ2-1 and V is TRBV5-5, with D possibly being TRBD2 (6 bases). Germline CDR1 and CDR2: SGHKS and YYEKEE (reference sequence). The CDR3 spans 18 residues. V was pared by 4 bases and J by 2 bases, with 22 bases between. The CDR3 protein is CASSAGVFGGVTYNEQFF. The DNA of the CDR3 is TGTGCCAGCAGCGCCGGAGTATTTGGAGGGGTGACCTACAATGAGCAGTTCTTC.

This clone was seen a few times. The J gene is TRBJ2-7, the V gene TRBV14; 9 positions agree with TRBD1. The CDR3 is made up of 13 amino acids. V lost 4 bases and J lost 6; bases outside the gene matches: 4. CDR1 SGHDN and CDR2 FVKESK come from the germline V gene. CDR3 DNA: TGTGCCAGCAGCCGGACAGGGGACCCCGAGCAGTACTTC. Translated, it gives CASSRTGDPEQYF.

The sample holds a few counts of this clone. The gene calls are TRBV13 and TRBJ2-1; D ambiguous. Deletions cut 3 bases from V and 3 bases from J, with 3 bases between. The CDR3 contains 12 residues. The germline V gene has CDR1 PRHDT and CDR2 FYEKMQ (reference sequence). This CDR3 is CASSFNYNEQFF. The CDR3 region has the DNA TGTGCCAGCAGCTTTAACTACAATGAGCAGTTCTTC.

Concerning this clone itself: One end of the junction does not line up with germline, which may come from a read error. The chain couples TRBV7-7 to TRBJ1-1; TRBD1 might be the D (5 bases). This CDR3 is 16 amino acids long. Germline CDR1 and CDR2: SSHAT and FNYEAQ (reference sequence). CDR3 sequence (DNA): TGTGCTAGCAGCCCACTCCAGGGAGGGAGTGAGACTGAAGCTTTCTTT. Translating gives CASSPLQGGSETEAFF.

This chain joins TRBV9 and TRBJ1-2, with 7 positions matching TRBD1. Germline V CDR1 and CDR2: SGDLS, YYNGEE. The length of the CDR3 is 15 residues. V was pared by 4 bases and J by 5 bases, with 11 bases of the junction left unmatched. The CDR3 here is CASSPNPRTGYGYTF. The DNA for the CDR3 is TGTGCCAGCAGCCCCAACCCCAGGACAGGTTATGGCTACACCTTC.